The 31 T cell receptor beta chains below were found in one sample sequenced in a study of blood T cell repertoires in COVID-19. TCRdb keeps only in-frame clones here, not all; method: immunoSEQ multiplex PCR. The sample has about 88,000 clones, around 90% seen once. The sample comprised peripheral blood. These TCRs come from a woman aged 55-69 years with COVID-19, enrolled during active disease.

The genes are TRBV11-2 and TRBJ1-6, with 9 bases identical to TRBD1. Germline loops: CDR1 SGHAT, CDR2 FQNNGV. V lost 5 bases to trimming and J lost 7 bases; unmatched junction nucleotides: 6. This CDR3 is built from 15 residues. CDR3 loop: CASSPRDRENSPLHF. The CDR3 nucleotides are TGTGCCAGCAGCCCGCGGGACAGGGAGAATTCACCCCTCCACTTT. The full variable domain, completed using reference TRBV11-2 and TRBJ1-6, is EAGVAQSPRYKIIEKRQSVAFWCNPISGHATLYWYQQILGQGPKLLIQFQNNGVVDDSQLPKDRFSAERLKGVDSTLKIQPAKLEDSAVYLCASSPRDRENSPLHFGNGTRLTVT.

This chain uses TRBV10-3 with TRBJ1-2; TRBD1 matches at 8 bases. V lost 5 bases to trimming and J lost 3 bases; unmatched junction nucleotides: 5. CDR1 is ENHRY and CDR2 is SYGVKD in the germline V gene. CDR3 length: 14 amino acids. This CDR3 is CAISPGQEDYGYTF. The DNA for the CDR3 is TGTGCCATCAGTCCGGGACAGGAGGACTATGGCTACACCTTC.

In DNA, the CDR3 is TGTGCCAGCAGCCAAGACCCCCGGACTTCCTCCTACAATGAGCAGTTCTTC. Residues: CASSQDPRTSSYNEQFF. V usage is TRBV4-2 and J usage is TRBJ2-1, with a possible D match to TRBD2 (5 bases). Per germline, CDR1 LGHNA and CDR2 YNFKEQ. The length of the CDR3 is 17 residues. With 0 bases removed from V and 0 bases from J, the gap between germline ends came to 12 bases.

In its sample, this clone was seen once. This sequence joins TRBV7-8 and TRBJ2-5, with 9 bases fitting TRBD2. Trimming took 1 base from V and 1 from J; bases not matched to a gene: 7. The CDR3 is made up of 17 amino acids. CDR1 and CDR2 (germline): SGHVS, FQNEAQ. The CDR3 sequence is CASSLGLSGGRQETQYF. The CDR3 nucleotides read TGTGCCAGCAGCTTAGGGTTGAGCGGGGGGCGCCAAGAGACCCAGTACTTC.

The V gene is TRBV12-3 or TRBV12-4, the J gene TRBJ1-1; the D gene is possibly TRBD1 (5 bases). The CDR3 is made up of 13 amino acids. Deletions cut 8 bases from V and 0 bases from J, with 10 bases between. This CDR3 is CASRQGLNTEAFF. CDR3 DNA sequence: TGTGCCAGCCGGCAGGGTTTGAACACTGAAGCTTTCTTT.

The chain has TRBV3-1 (or the pseudogene TRBV3-2) and TRBJ1-5; D is perhaps TRBD1 (5 bases). The germline V gene encodes CDR1 LGHDT and CDR2 YNNKEL (reference sequence). The V and J ends lost 3 bases and 5 bases respectively, with 11 bases between them. The CDR3 runs to 14 residues. CDR3 region: CASSQQGYDQPQHF. DNA for the CDR3: TGTGCCAGCAGCCAGCAGGGTTACGATCAGCCCCAGCATTTT.

V usage is TRBV6-5 and J usage is TRBJ2-5; D is possibly TRBD1 (7 bases). V was shortened by 8 bases and J by 4 bases, with 17 bases between the two germline ends. Germline V gene lookup returns CDR1 MNHEY and CDR2 SVGAGI. This CDR3 spans 14 amino acids. CDR3 residues: CASGLTGRGETQYF. The CDR3 DNA sequence: TGTGCCAGCGGTTTGACAGGGCGGGGAGAGACCCAGTACTTC.

The chain joins TRBV12-3 or TRBV12-4 to TRBJ2-7; a weak D match, TRBD2 (5 bases). Trimming shortened V by 5 bases and J by 1 base, and 6 bases separated the two germline ends. CDR3 size: 12 residues. The CDR3: CASSGLSYEQYF. As DNA, the CDR3 is TGTGCCAGCAGTGGACTGTCCTACGAGCAGTACTTC.

V gene TRBV4-2 combines with J gene TRBJ2-7, with D perhaps matching TRBD1 (5 bases). V was cut by 4 bases and J by 2 bases, with 15 bases left in between. Per the germline V gene, CDR1 is LGHNA and CDR2 is YNFKEQ. The CDR3 is 15 residues long. CDR3 amino acids: CASSPETANPYEQYF. Written as DNA, the CDR3 is TGTGCCAGCAGCCCCGAGACAGCTAATCCCTACGAGCAGTACTTC.

The V and J genes are TRBV27 and TRBJ1-1; the D is unclear. The CDR3 extends over 13 amino acids. Per the germline V gene, CDR1 is MNHEY and CDR2 is SMNVEV (reference sequence). V dropped 3 bases and J dropped 1 base, with 6 bases sitting between them. The CDR3 DNA reads as TGTGCCAGCAGTTTTCCCGGGAACACTGAAGCTTTCTTT. Translation: CASSFPGNTEAFF.

This chain links TRBV7-9 with TRBJ1-4; 7 positions agree with TRBD1. The CDR3 is made up of 16 amino acids. Unmatched junction bases numbered 9, after V lost 5 bases and J lost 3 bases. CDR1 SEHNR and CDR2 FQNEAQ come from the germline V gene (reference sequence). The CDR3 sequence is CASSPPRQGPNEKLFF. CDR3 in DNA: TGTGCCAGCAGCCCCCCCAGACAGGGTCCTAATGAAAAACTGTTTTTT.

This chain links TRBV5-6 with TRBJ2-1; tentatively, D is TRBD1 (6 bases). V lost 5 bases and J 0 bases, leaving 12 bases between the germline ends. CDR1 and CDR2 (germline): SGHDT, YYEEEE. CDR3 length: 15 amino acids. The CDR3 loop reads CASRRTGSSYNEQFF. The CDR3, as DNA: TGTGCCAGCAGGCGAACAGGGAGCTCCTACAATGAGCAGTTCTTC.

The genes are TRBV15 and TRBJ1-1, with a tentative D call TRBD1 (5 bases). V lost 1 base and J 5 bases, leaving 8 bases between the germline ends. Per germline, CDR1 LNHNV and CDR2 YYDKDF (reference sequence). The CDR3 is 13 amino acids. Here the CDR3 reads CATSRAGGTEAFF. CDR3 nucleotides: TGTGCCACCAGCAGAGCTGGGGGGACTGAAGCTTTCTTT.

The chain couples TRBV12-2 to TRBJ1-5; TRBD1, the D gene given by the table, was not confirmed from the DNA. TRBV12-2 is a pseudogene segment. This CDR3 region has 16 residues. CDR3 sequence (DNA): TGTGCAAGTCGCTCAAGACAGGGGGAGACGCGTCAGCCCCAGCATTTT. As protein: CASRSRQGETRQPQHF.

This clone was found a few times. The chain links TRBV7-2 to TRBJ2-7, with D possibly being TRBD1 (6 bases). V dropped 2 bases and J dropped 5 bases, with 13 bases sitting between them. Germline CDR1 SGHTA, CDR2 FQGNSA. CDR3 length: 14 amino acids. Here the CDR3 reads CASSLPGVLHEQYF. For the CDR3, the DNA is TGTGCCAGCAGCTTACCAGGGGTTTTGCACGAGCAGTACTTC. Combining the CDR3 with reference TRBV7-2 and TRBJ2-7 gives the whole variable domain GAGVSQSPSNKVTEKGKDVELRCDPISGHTALYWYRQSLGQGLEFLIYFQGNSAPDKSGLPSDRFSAERTGGSVSTLTIQRTQQEDSAVYLCASSLPGVLHEQYFGPGTRLTVT.

This chain joins TRBV5-6 and TRBJ2-5; no firm D call. There are 17 residues in the CDR3. Trimming shortened V by 4 bases and J by 1 base, and 20 bases separated the two germline ends. Germline V gene data show CDR1 as SGHDT and CDR2 as YYEEEE. The CDR3 nucleotides read TGTGCCAGCAGCCCATCCCCCTCCTCGGTAGTCCAAGAGACCCAGTACTTC. This translates into CASSPSPSSVVQETQYF.

CDR3 residues: CASSSRPEEGEKLFF. CDR3 bases: TGTGCCAGCAGTTCCCGCCCGGAAGAGGGTGAAAAACTGTTTTTT. The V call is TRBV6-5, the J call TRBJ1-4; D is ambiguous. This CDR3 has 15 residues. V was cut by 4 bases and J by 7 bases, with 16 bases left in between. The V gene's germline CDR1 is MNHEY and CDR2 SVGAGI.

This clone was picked up one time. This rearrangement joins TRBV15 to TRBJ2-1; D remains ambiguous. CDR1 and CDR2 (germline): LNHNV, YYDKDF (reference sequence). V lost 0 bases and J 0 bases, leaving 9 bases between the germline ends. The CDR3 sequence is 16 residues long. The CDR3 spells CATSRDLPSSYNEQFF. The CDR3 DNA is TGTGCCACCAGCAGAGATCTGCCGAGCTCCTACAATGAGCAGTTCTTC.

This clone has just one count. The chain joins TRBV7-2 to TRBJ1-1, with D possibly being TRBD1 (5 bases). Germline CDR1 is SGHTA and CDR2 is FQGNSA. The CDR3 length is 14 residues. V gave up 4 bases and J gave up 1 base, with 10 bases separating them. This CDR3 is CASSWGGANTEAFF. The CDR3 DNA is TGTGCCAGCAGCTGGGGTGGGGCGAACACTGAAGCTTTCTTT.

J is TRBJ1-1 and V is TRBV6-5, with 7 nucleotides matching TRBD1. V gave up 6 bases and J gave up 0 bases; unmatched junction bases: 4. The CDR3 length is 14 residues. Germline V gene data show CDR1 as MNHEY and CDR2 as SVGAGI. CDR3 nucleotides: TGTGCCAGCAGGAGACAGGGCTTGAACACTGAAGCTTTCTTT. Amino acids: CASRRQGLNTEAFF.

The chain carries TRBV2 and TRBJ2-5; 8 bases line up with TRBD1. J lost 5 bases, V lost 8 bases, and 10 bases had no gene match. This CDR3 has 14 residues. Germline CDR1 reads SNHLY; CDR2 reads FYNNEI. The CDR3 coding sequence is TGTGCCAGCTCCATCCTGGACAGGGCGGAGACCCAGTACTTC. As protein: CASSILDRAETQYF.

This sequence joins TRBV19 and TRBJ2-5; 8 bases map to TRBD1. The germline V gene has CDR1 LNHDA and CDR2 SQIVND (reference sequence). The CDR3 has 15 residues. With V trimmed by 7 bases and J by 1 base, 8 bases remained unmatched. CDR3 sequence reads: CASNQDRALQETQYF. CDR3 nucleotide sequence: TGTGCCAGTAACCAGGACAGGGCCCTCCAAGAGACCCAGTACTTC.

The chain employs TRBV11-2 and TRBJ2-2, with no clear D. Between the trimmed V and J ends, which lost 6 bases and 1 base, there was a span of 6 bases. The CDR3 is 13 residues long. Germline CDR1 SGHAT, CDR2 FQNNGV. In DNA form, the CDR3 reads TGTGCCAGCAGTGAGTTGAACACCGGGGAGCTGTTTTTT. Protein: CASSELNTGELFF.

This sequence joins TRBV18 and TRBJ2-5; D gene uncertain. Germline loops: CDR1 KGHSH, CDR2 LQKENI. V lost 3 bases and J lost 5, with 4 bases in between. The CDR3 has 11 amino acids. The chain's CDR3 is CASSPLETQYF. CDR3 sequence (DNA): TGTGCCAGCTCACCCTTGGAGACCCAGTACTTC.

The CDR3 coding sequence is TGCAGTGCTAGTCAGGGGCGCACAGATACGCAGTATTTT. As protein: CSASQGRTDTQYF. The chain employs TRBV20-1 and TRBJ2-3, with TRBD1 as a possible D gene (6 bases). Trimming removed 3 bases at V and 1 base at J, with 8 bases between. CDR1 is DFQATT and CDR2 is SNEGSKA in the germline V gene (reference sequence). This CDR3 has 13 residues.

This chain links TRBV10-2 with TRBJ2-3, with TRBD2 matching 14 bases. The CDR3 length is 16 residues. Per germline, CDR1 WSHSY and CDR2 SAAADI. V was clipped by 0 bases and J by 8 bases; unmatched bases: 4. The CDR3 DNA reads as TGCGCCAGCAGTGAGTCGACTAGCGGGGGGGGAATTACGCAGTATTTT. Encoded protein: CASSESTSGGGITQYF.

The chain couples TRBV18 to TRBJ1-2, with TRBD1 matching 9 bases. This CDR3 region has 17 residues. From germline, CDR1 is KGHSH and CDR2 LQKENI. Trimming cost V 2 bases and J 4 bases; bases outside gene matches: 11. The CDR3 nucleotides are TGTGCCAGCTCACCAACCCGCCGCGGACAGGGGCTCTATGGCTACACCTTC. This codes for CASSPTRRGQGLYGYTF.

The genes are TRBV7-2 and TRBJ2-2; perhaps TRBD1 as D (6 bases). The CDR3 totals 13 residues. The V gene's germline CDR1 is SGHTA and CDR2 FQGNSA. The ends were cut back, 5 bases at V and 6 bases at J, with 10 bases in the middle. The CDR3 sequence: CASSAQGSGELFF. Here the CDR3 DNA reads TGTGCCAGCAGCGCACAGGGATCCGGGGAGCTGTTTTTT.

The rearrangement links TRBV28 to TRBJ1-5; TRBD1 matches 9 bases. There are 16 residues in the CDR3. V trimming: 5 bases; J trimming: 2 bases; junction bases outside the gene matches: 7. CDR1 and CDR2 (germline): MDHEN, SYDVKM. The CDR3 is CASSKSGQGGNQPQHF. CDR3 coding DNA: TGTGCCAGCAGTAAATCGGGACAGGGTGGCAATCAGCCCCAGCATTTT.

The chain joins TRBV7-2 to TRBJ1-5; 10 bases match TRBD1. The CDR3 has 15 amino acids. The J segment lost 3 bases and the V segment lost 5 bases, leaving 4 bases of the junction unmatched. Germline-derived CDR1 and CDR2 are SGHTA and FQGNSA. The CDR3 loop is CASSQGTGANQPQHF. Here the CDR3 DNA reads TGTGCCAGCAGCCAAGGGACAGGGGCCAATCAGCCCCAGCATTTT.

The chain is built from TRBV7-2 and TRBJ2-2, with a tentative D call TRBD2 (6 bases). Trimming removed 5 bases at V and 0 bases at J, with 10 bases between. The CDR3 is 15 amino acids. Germline lookup yields CDR1 SGHTA and CDR2 FQGNSA. The CDR3 spells CASSPRLANTGELFF. The CDR3 bases are TGTGCCAGCAGCCCGAGACTAGCGAACACCGGGGAGCTGTTTTTT.